The 30 T cell receptor beta chains below all came from one sample that was sequenced in a study of cytomegalovirus exposure and HLA in healthy donors. The method was immunoSEQ multiplex PCR; TCRdb's version includes in-frame clones alone and lacks a portion of them. The sample has about 110,000 clones, around nine tenths seen once. Sequenced sample: PBMCs. These TCRs come from a woman aged 18-30 years in good health and CMV-seronegative.

V is TRBV9 and J is TRBJ2-1; 10 nucleotides agree with TRBD1. Per germline, CDR1 SGDLS and CDR2 YYNGEE. The length of the CDR3 is 14 residues. V lost 7 bases, J lost 3 bases, and 4 bases stayed unmatched. The CDR3 sequence: CASGGTGDYNEQFF. The CDR3 DNA is TGTGCCAGCGGCGGGACAGGGGACTACAATGAGCAGTTCTTC.

The genes are TRBV7-9 and TRBJ1-2, with D possibly TRBD1 on 5 matching bases. Trimming shortened V by 4 bases and J by 1 base, and 13 bases separated the two germline ends. CDR1 SEHNR and CDR2 FQNEAQ come from the germline V gene (reference sequence). The CDR3 has 15 amino acids. The CDR3 is CASSSNGGYNYGYTF. Here the CDR3 DNA reads TGTGCCAGCAGCTCAAACGGGGGGTATAACTATGGCTACACCTTC.

The V call is TRBV11-3, the J call TRBJ2-1, with 9 bases that match TRBD1. CDR3 size: 15 residues. Germline CDR1 is SGHNT and CDR2 is YENEEA. With 5 bases clipped from V and 9 bases from J, the junction kept 11 bases outside the gene matches. CDR3 in amino acids: CASSLKGQGLSEQFF. The CDR3 DNA follows: TGTGCCAGCAGCCTAAAGGGACAGGGATTGAGTGAGCAGTTCTTC.

This chain joins TRBV13 and TRBJ2-1; D unclear. V was cut by 1 base and J by 6 bases, with 7 bases left in between. Germline CDR1 is PRHDT and CDR2 is FYEKMQ (reference sequence). There are 13 residues in the CDR3. In nucleotides, the CDR3 is TGTGCCAGCAGCTTAGAGAGGTTCAATGAGCAGTTCTTC. This sequence encodes CASSLERFNEQFF.

The chain links TRBV7-2 to TRBJ2-7; 13 positions agree with TRBD2. CDR1 is SGHTA, CDR2 FQGNSA, per germline. The ends lost 11 bases at V and 2 bases at J; junction bases unmatched: 15. The length of the CDR3 is 17 residues. CDR3 in DNA: TGTGCCGGTCTACTAGCGGGAGGGCCTATGGGAGCCTACGAGCAGTACTTC. It yields the protein CAGLLAGGPMGAYEQYF.

The J gene is TRBJ1-1, the V gene TRBV19; 9 bases align to TRBD1. V lost 8 bases and J lost 5; bases outside the gene matches: 6. Germline CDR1 is LNHDA and CDR2 is SQIVND (reference sequence). The CDR3 runs to 13 residues. The CDR3 DNA sequence: TGTGCCAGTTCAGGACAGGGGCTAACTGAAGCTTTCTTT. Amino acid sequence: CASSGQGLTEAFF.

This chain joins TRBV9 and TRBJ2-7, with D perhaps matching TRBD2 (7 bases). The CDR3 spans 15 residues. Per the germline V gene, CDR1 is SGDLS and CDR2 is YYNGEE. Trimming removed 0 bases from V and 7 bases from J, with 17 bases in between. The DNA for the CDR3 is TGTGCCAGCAGCGTAGCGGTTGAGGGGGGGAGGGAGCAGTACTTC. This encodes CASSVAVEGGREQYF.

The gene calls are TRBV19 and TRBJ2-2; TRBD2 might be the D (5 bases). This CDR3 is 13 amino acids long. V was cut by 7 bases and J by 8 bases, with 14 bases left in between. Germline loops: CDR1 LNHDA, CDR2 SQIVND (reference sequence). The CDR3, as DNA: TGTGCCAGTACCAATATCGGCGGGGGGGAGCTGTTTTTT. Its protein is CASTNIGGGELFF.

J is TRBJ2-1 and V is TRBV11-3; D perhaps matches TRBD2 (5 bases). Germline lookup yields CDR1 SGHNT and CDR2 YENEEA. V lost 5 bases and J lost 3, with 11 bases in between. The CDR3 spans 14 residues. CDR3 loop: CASSPSSGYNEQFF. CDR3 DNA: TGTGCCAGCAGCCCCTCCAGCGGCTACAATGAGCAGTTCTTC.

The rearrangement joins TRBV30 to TRBJ1-4; D possibly corresponds to TRBD1 (5 bases). The germline V and J ends were trimmed by 0 bases and 7 bases, with 9 bases remaining between them. CDR1 and CDR2 (germline): GTSNPN, SVGIG (reference sequence). The CDR3 consists of 13 residues. The CDR3 reads CAWSVVRAEKLFF. The DNA for the CDR3 is TGTGCCTGGAGTGTTGTCAGGGCTGAAAAACTGTTTTTT.

V gene TRBV9 combines with J gene TRBJ1-2; the D is unclear. Trimming left V 0 bases short and J 2 bases short, with 8 bases between. This CDR3 has 14 residues. Germline CDR1 SGDLS, CDR2 YYNGEE. CDR3 loop: CASSVGGLNYGYTF. In nucleotides, the CDR3 is TGTGCCAGCAGCGTAGGTGGGCTGAACTATGGCTACACCTTC.

The chain links TRBV5-5 to TRBJ2-5; TRBD2 aligns across 8 bases. Germline V lookup: CDR1 SGHKS, CDR2 YYEKEE (reference sequence). The ends lost 2 bases at V and 4 bases at J; junction bases unmatched: 4. The CDR3 is 14 residues long. The chain's CDR3 is CASSFRGGRETQYF. CDR3 DNA: TGTGCCAGCAGCTTCCGGGGGGGCAGAGAGACCCAGTACTTC. Full variable domain (outside the CDR3, taken from reference TRBV5-5 and TRBJ2-5): DAGVTQSPTHLIKTRGQQVTLRCSPISGHKSVSWYQQVLGQGPQFIFQYYEKEERGRGNFPDRFSARQFPNYSSELNVNALLLGDSALYLCASSFRGGRETQYFGPGTRLLVL.

This clone has only a few counts. The chain links TRBV4-2 to TRBJ2-7, with no clear D. Deletions cut 1 base from V and 6 bases from J, with 7 bases between. This CDR3 region has 12 residues. Germline V gives CDR1 LGHNA, CDR2 YNFKEQ. CDR3: CASSQAGPEQYF. DNA for the CDR3: TGTGCCAGCAGCCAAGCGGGTCCCGAGCAGTACTTC.

The chain is built from TRBV7-2 and TRBJ2-5; tentative D call: TRBD1 (7 bases). V was clipped by 4 bases and J by 3 bases, with 18 bases between them. CDR1 SGHTA and CDR2 FQGNSA come from the germline V gene. This CDR3 contains 16 residues. In nucleotides, the CDR3 is TGTGCCAGCAGCTGGGTGGCAGGGGGAGGAAAAGAGACCCAGTACTTC. It translates to CASSWVAGGGKETQYF.

The chain combines TRBV7-2 with TRBJ1-1, with D maybe TRBD1 (5 bases). Trimming left V 2 bases short and J 5 bases short, with 12 bases between. The CDR3 has 14 residues. The germline gives CDR1 SGHTA, CDR2 FQGNSA. Written as DNA, the CDR3 is TGTGCCAGCAGCTTAACGAGGGGAGGAACTGAAGCTTTCTTT. Encoded protein: CASSLTRGGTEAFF.

The rearrangement joins TRBV27 to TRBJ1-1, with D possibly TRBD1 on 5 matching bases. Deletions cut 3 bases from V and 0 bases from J, with 11 bases between. The germline V gene encodes CDR1 MNHEY and CDR2 SMNVEV (reference sequence). The CDR3 contains 15 residues. This chain's CDR3 is CASSLGGTMNTEAFF. The CDR3, as DNA: TGTGCCAGCAGTTTGGGGGGTACAATGAACACTGAAGCTTTCTTT.

The chain recombines TRBV6-5 with TRBJ1-2, with TRBD1 as a possible D gene (6 bases). Looked up from germline, CDR1 is MNHEY and CDR2 is SVGAGI. Trimming cost V 2 bases and J 6 bases, with 16 bases left between them. This CDR3 region has 15 residues. CDR3 residues: CASSYGQGLLDGYTF. The DNA of the CDR3 is TGTGCCAGCAGTTACGGCCAGGGGTTGCTCGATGGCTACACCTTC.

The chain has TRBV7-9 and TRBJ1-4, with 9 nucleotides matching TRBD1. The CDR3 runs to 15 residues. CDR1 SEHNR and CDR2 FQNEAQ come from the germline V gene (reference sequence). V dropped 5 bases and J dropped 5; count of bases not matched to a gene: 6. Written as DNA, the CDR3 is TGTGCCAGCAGCCGACGGACAGGGGAAAATGAAAAACTGTTTTTT. Translation: CASSRRTGENEKLFF.

The V call is TRBV15, the J call TRBJ2-6; no reliable D call. Between the trimmed V and J ends, which lost 3 bases and 0 bases, there was a span of 9 bases. CDR1 is LNHNV and CDR2 is YYDKDF in the germline V gene (reference sequence). The CDR3 has 16 residues. The CDR3 here is CATSSGTYSGANVLTF. Written as DNA, the CDR3 is TGTGCCACCAGCAGCGGTACCTACTCTGGGGCCAACGTCCTGACTTTC.

The rearrangement joins TRBV30 to TRBJ1-1; D remains ambiguous. The CDR3 has 15 amino acids. CDR1 and CDR2 from the germline V gene are GTSNPN and SVGIG (reference sequence). Trimming stripped 0 bases from V and 1 base from J, with 12 bases between. CDR3 sequence (DNA): TGTGCCTGGAGTGTACTTTCGATGTCGAACACTGAAGCTTTCTTT. As protein: CAWSVLSMSNTEAFF.

This clone was counted between two and nine times. This rearrangement joins TRBV7-9 to TRBJ2-7; no clear D gene. The germline CDR1 and CDR2 sequences are SEHNR and FQNEAQ (reference sequence). Trimming shortened V by 5 bases and J by 1 base, and 12 bases separated the two germline ends. This CDR3 has 14 amino acids. The CDR3 loop reads CASSPSEISYEQYF. The CDR3 DNA sequence: TGTGCCAGCAGCCCCAGCGAGATTTCCTACGAGCAGTACTTC.

The rearrangement joins TRBV5-1 to TRBJ1-4; D is possibly TRBD1 (6 bases). Germline CDR1 and CDR2: SGHRS and YFSETQ. The CDR3 runs 15 residues. V was clipped by 1 base and J by 5 bases, with 12 bases between them. The CDR3 nucleotides are TGCGCCAGCAGCTTGATCGGGGACATCAATGAAAAACTGTTTTTT. It yields the protein CASSLIGDINEKLFF.

The chain carries TRBV7-6 and TRBJ2-7, with a possible D match to TRBD2 (5 bases). Per the germline V gene, CDR1 is SGHVS and CDR2 is FNYEAQ. The CDR3 loop spans 16 amino acids. V was shortened by 5 bases and J by 1 base, with 18 bases between the two germline ends. The CDR3 DNA follows: TGTGCCAGCAGCCATGCAGGCGGGCGCGTATCCTACGAGCAGTACTTC. The encoded protein is CASSHAGGRVSYEQYF.

This clone came up once. The chain carries TRBV5-1 and TRBJ2-5; the D gene is possibly TRBD1 (6 bases). Trimming shortened V by 9 bases and J by 5 bases, and 17 bases separated the two germline ends. Germline V gene lookup returns CDR1 SGHRS and CDR2 YFSETQ. This CDR3 contains 13 residues. The CDR3 is CATNPQGSETQYF. The CDR3 DNA is TGCGCCACGAACCCACAGGGATCTGAGACCCAGTACTTC.

The gene calls are TRBV7-7 and TRBJ2-3, with 11 bases lining up with TRBD1. Germline values: CDR1 SSHAT, CDR2 FNYEAQ (reference sequence). The V segment lost 1 base and the J segment 7 bases; nucleotides outside the gene matches: 10. The CDR3 runs to 17 residues. DNA of the CDR3: TGTGCCAGCAGCTTAGGATCCGGGACAGGGGGGAAGTATACGCAGTATTTT. Amino acid sequence: CASSLGSGTGGKYTQYF.

This clone was seen only once. The gene calls are TRBV30 and TRBJ2-1, with TRBD2 matching over 11 bases. Germline loops: CDR1 GTSNPN, CDR2 SVGIG (reference sequence). CDR3 length: 18 residues. Trimming at V came to 2 bases and at J to 0 bases, leaving 9 bases not matched to a gene. The CDR3, as DNA: TGTGCCTGGAGTTCCTCTGGACTAGCGGGCAGCTCCTACAATGAGCAGTTCTTC. Translation gives CAWSSSGLAGSSYNEQFF.

The chain is built from TRBV19 and TRBJ1-5; D is unclear. CDR1 is LNHDA, CDR2 SQIVND, per germline (reference sequence). Trimming shortened V by 5 bases and J by 4 bases, and 9 bases separated the two germline ends. CDR3 length: 13 amino acids. CDR3 in DNA: TGTGCCAGTAGTCCCTCTATAAATCAGCCCCAGCATTTT. Translating gives CASSPSINQPQHF. The whole variable domain, remainder taken from reference TRBV19 and TRBJ1-5, is DGGITQSPKYLFRKEGQNVTLSCEQNLNHDAMYWYRQDPGQGLRLIYYSQIVNDFQKGDIAEGYSVSREKKESFPLTVTSAQKNPTAFYLCASSPSINQPQHFGDGTRLSIL.

Here the CDR3 DNA reads TGTGCCAGCAGCTTAACAATCCAAGAGACCCAGTACTTC. Translated, it gives CASSLTIQETQYF. This chain uses TRBV7-7 with TRBJ2-5; D unclear. Trimming removed 2 bases from V and 1 base from J, with 5 bases in between. Per germline, CDR1 SSHAT and CDR2 FNYEAQ (reference sequence). The CDR3 has 13 amino acids.

The genes are TRBV4-3 and TRBJ1-1; TRBD1 matches 9 bases. The CDR3 runs 15 residues. Trimming cost V 3 bases and J 3 bases; bases outside gene matches: 5. Germline assignment: CDR1 LGHNA and CDR2 YSLEER. CDR3 in amino acids: CASSHLQGADTEAFF. The CDR3 nucleotides read TGCGCCAGCAGCCATCTACAGGGGGCGGACACTGAAGCTTTCTTT.

V and J are TRBV7-3 and TRBJ1-2; D gene unclear. Germline CDR1 reads SGHTA; CDR2 reads FQGTGA. Trimming cost V 4 bases and J 10 bases, with 16 bases left between them. This CDR3 has 13 amino acids. DNA of the CDR3: TGTGCCAGCAGCTCGCCGGATGTCAGGCTCTACACCTTC. Translating it yields CASSSPDVRLYTF.